The TCR beta chain described here comes from a study of post-analysis software for immune sequencing data. Across the study: The disease courses spanned relapsing-remitting, secondary progressive and progressive-relapsing forms of multiple sclerosis. General study points: The F measure placed samples prepared in the same batch into strongly shared clusters. Multiple sclerosis patients showed significantly lower normalized Chao1 diversity than controls did.

cDNA libraries of TCR beta carried unique molecular identifiers. MiXCR, applied by TCRdb to the PCR reads, yields one record per CDR3 protein. The data show around 710,000 distinct CDR3 sequences, around 45% seen once. To note about this clonotype: Its antigen is currently unknown.

Material: blood. This receptor was obtained from a girl aged 5 to 17 with multiple sclerosis.

CDR3 region: CASSQAASGRYYNEQFF. The CDR3 nucleotides read TGTGCCAGCAGCCAAGCGGCTAGCGGGAGGTACTACAATGAGCAGTTCTTC. The J gene is TRBJ2-1, the V gene TRBV14; 11 nucleotides line up with TRBD2. The CDR3 contains 17 residues. With 1 base clipped from V and 3 bases from J, the junction kept 5 bases outside the gene matches. Germline assignment: CDR1 SGHDN and CDR2 FVKESK.